The source of this T cell receptor (beta chain) is a study of blood T cell repertoires in COVID-19. On the study more broadly: Nucleic acid was either cDNA or gDNA, and it came from T cells, B-cell-depleted T cells, or PBMCs.

Profiling relied on immunoSEQ multiplex PCR, and the TCRdb table lists in-frame clones only, not all of them. The sample yields around 130,000 clones, roughly 80% seen once. The CDR3 consists of 13 residues. CDR1 and CDR2 from the germline V gene are SGHRS and YFSETQ. Trimming left V 3 bases short and J 4 bases short, with 8 bases between. A few counts support this clone. The chain joins TRBV5-1 to TRBJ1-5; D call uncertain. Sample: PBMCs or T cells enriched from blood (not recorded which). This clonotype was obtained from a man between 35 and 55 years old with acute COVID-19. The CDR3 region has the DNA TGCGCCAGCAGCTATGAGGGAAATCAGCCCCAGCATTTT. This translates into CASSYEGNQPQHF.